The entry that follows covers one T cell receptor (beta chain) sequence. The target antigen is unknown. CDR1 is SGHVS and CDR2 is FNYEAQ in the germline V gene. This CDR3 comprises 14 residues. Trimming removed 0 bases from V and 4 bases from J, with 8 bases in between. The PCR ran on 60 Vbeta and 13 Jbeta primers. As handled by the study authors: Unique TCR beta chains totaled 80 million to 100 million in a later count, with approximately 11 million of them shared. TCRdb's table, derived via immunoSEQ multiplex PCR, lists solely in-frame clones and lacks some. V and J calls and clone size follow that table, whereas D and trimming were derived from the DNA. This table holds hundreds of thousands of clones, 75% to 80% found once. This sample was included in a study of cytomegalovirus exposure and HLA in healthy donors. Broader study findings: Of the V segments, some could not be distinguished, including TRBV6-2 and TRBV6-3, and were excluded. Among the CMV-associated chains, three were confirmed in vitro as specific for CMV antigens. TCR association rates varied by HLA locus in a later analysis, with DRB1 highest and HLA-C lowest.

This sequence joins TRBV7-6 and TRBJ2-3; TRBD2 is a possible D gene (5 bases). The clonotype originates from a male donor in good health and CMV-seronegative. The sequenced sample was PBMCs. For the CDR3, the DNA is TGTGCCAGCAGCTTAGCGGGAGAGGCAGATACGCAGTATTTT. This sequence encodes CASSLAGEADTQYF.